This T cell receptor (beta chain) was captured by sequencing in a study of beta chain features in type 1 diabetes. Trimming shortened V by 6 bases and J by 0 bases, and 18 bases separated the two germline ends. The germline CDR1 and CDR2 sequences are SGHVS and FNYEAQ. The CDR3 consists of 17 residues. The whole isolated RNA underwent reverse transcription, so sequencing captured expressed TCRB transcripts. Sequencing was performed with immunoSEQ multiplex PCR; in TCRdb, only in-frame clones are kept and a portion is missing. This repertoire shows more than 300,000 clones, around an eighth found once; its top ten account for approximately 0.015%. Purity above 98% was achieved in all sorted populations.

The chain links TRBV7-6 to TRBJ1-3; D call uncertain. The sequenced sample was naive CD4+ T cells from blood. The receptor was derived from a man in his late teens or twenties in good health. The CDR3 region has the DNA TGTGCCAGCAGTGATCCGTGGGCAGGCCGCTCTGGAAACACCATATATTTT. Residues: CASSDPWAGRSGNTIYF.